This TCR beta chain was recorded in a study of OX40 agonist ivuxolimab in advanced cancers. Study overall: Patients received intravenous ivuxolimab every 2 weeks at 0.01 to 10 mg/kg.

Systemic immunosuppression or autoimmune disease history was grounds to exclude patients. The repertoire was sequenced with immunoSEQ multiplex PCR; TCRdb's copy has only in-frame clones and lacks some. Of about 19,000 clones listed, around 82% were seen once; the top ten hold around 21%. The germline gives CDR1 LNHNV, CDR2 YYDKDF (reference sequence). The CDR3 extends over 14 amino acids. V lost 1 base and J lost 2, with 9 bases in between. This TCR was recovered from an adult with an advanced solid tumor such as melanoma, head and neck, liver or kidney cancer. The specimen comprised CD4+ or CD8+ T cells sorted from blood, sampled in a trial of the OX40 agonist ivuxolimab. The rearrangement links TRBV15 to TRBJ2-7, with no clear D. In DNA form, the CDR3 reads TGTGCCACCAGCAGAGCGACACAAACCTACGAGCAGTACTTC. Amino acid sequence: CATSRATQTYEQYF.